This T cell receptor (beta chain) emerged from a study of naive and memory T cell subsets. Germline V gene data show CDR1 as SGHNT and CDR2 as YYREEE (reference sequence). The V end was cut by 4 bases, the J end by 3 bases, with 4 bases between. The length of the CDR3 is 12 residues. Study-wide findings and caveats: Clonotypes here are unpaired alpha or beta chain sequences. There was no ground truth to check naive and memory subset results.

Only a few counts were recorded for this clonotype. Its antigen is unknown. Two oligonucleotides, mixed equimolar, formed the beta constant-region primer covering TRBC1 and TRBC2. TCRdb passed the UMI-ligation and nested PCR reads through MiXCR, listing each CDR3 protein once. Here the sample spans tens of thousands of distinct CDR3 sequences, approximately 14% being singletons. The clonotype comes from a human donor in good health. The V and J genes are TRBV5-4 and TRBJ2-2, with D hard to call. Sequenced material: central memory CD4+ T cells from blood. The CDR3 reads CASSRYTGELFF. The CDR3 region has the DNA TGTGCCAGCAGCCGGTACACCGGGGAGCTGTTTTTT.